The entry below describes one TCR beta chain. Germline CDR1 is SGHAT and CDR2 is FQNNGV. V dropped 5 bases and J dropped 12 bases, with 11 bases sitting between them. This CDR3 region has 11 residues. This specimen belongs to a study of blood T cell repertoires in COVID-19. Study as a whole: The United States, Italy and Spain were the sources of the acute and convalescent COVID-19 samples. T cells, B-cell-depleted T cells, or PBMCs supplied cDNA or gDNA.

Per the authors' pipeline: By means of reference gene primer amplification, nucleated cell counts were estimated. The assay was immunoSEQ multiplex PCR, and TCRdb's table has in-frame clones only and misses some. From that table come the V and J calls and clone size; the DNA was used to work out D and trimming. The table lists 180,000 or so clones, roughly 81% of them singletons. The origin of this receptor is a woman of 80 years or more with acute or convalescent COVID-19. This sequence joins TRBV11-2 and TRBJ2-1; D gene unclear. Sequences were obtained from peripheral blood. CDR3 region: CASSLNNRQFF. DNA for the CDR3: TGTGCCAGCAGCCTTAATAACAGGCAGTTCTTC.